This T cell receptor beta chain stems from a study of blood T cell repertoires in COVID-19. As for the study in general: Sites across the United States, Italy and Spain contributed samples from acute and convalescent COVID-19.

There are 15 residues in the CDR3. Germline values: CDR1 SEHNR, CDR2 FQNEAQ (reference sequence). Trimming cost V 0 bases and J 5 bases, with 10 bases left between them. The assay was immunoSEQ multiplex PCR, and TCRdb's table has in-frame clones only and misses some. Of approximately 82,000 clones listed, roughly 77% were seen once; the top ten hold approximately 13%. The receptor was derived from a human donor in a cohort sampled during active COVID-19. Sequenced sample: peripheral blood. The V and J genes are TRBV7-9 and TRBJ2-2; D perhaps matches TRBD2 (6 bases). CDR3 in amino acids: CASSLAWRATGELFF. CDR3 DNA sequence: TGTGCCAGCAGCTTAGCGTGGAGGGCTACCGGGGAGCTGTTTTTT. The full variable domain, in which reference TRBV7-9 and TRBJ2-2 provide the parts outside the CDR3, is DTGVSQNPRHKITKRGQNVTFRCDPISEHNRLYWYRQTLGQGPEFLTYFQNEAQLEKSRLLSDRFSAERPKGSFSTLEIQRTEQGDSAMYLCASSLAWRATGELFFGEGSRLTVL.